Following are 16 T cell receptor beta chains from one sample sequenced in a study of identical twins. TCRdb re-derived calls from the 5' RACE reads in MiXCR, one entry per CDR3 protein. In the table there are 460,000 or so distinct CDR3 sequences, 12% to 15% of which are singletons. These records were also assigned to another study, of yellow fever vaccine responses in identical twins.

Sequencing was performed on CD4+ T cells sorted from blood. These receptors were collected from a woman between 18 and 29 years old in good health.

This clonotype has only a few counts. This chain links TRBV20-1 with TRBJ2-5, with 10 bases matching TRBD2. V gave up 5 bases and J gave up 5 bases; unmatched junction bases: 8. The CDR3 runs 14 residues. The V gene's germline CDR1 is DFQATT and CDR2 SNEGSKA (reference sequence). CDR3 residues: CSAPSGGAGETQYF. CDR3 in DNA: TGCAGTGCTCCGAGCGGGGGGGCCGGCGAGACCCAGTACTTC.

This chain links TRBV7-9 with TRBJ2-5, with 9 nucleotides matching TRBD1. The germline V gene has CDR1 SEHNR and CDR2 FQNEAQ (reference sequence). This CDR3 region has 14 residues. Trimming cost V 5 bases and J 3 bases; bases outside gene matches: 4. The CDR3 loop reads CASSAGTGKETQYF. The CDR3 DNA reads TGTGCCAGCAGCGCCGGGACAGGGAAAGAGACCCAGTACTTC.

The chain combines TRBV3-1 with TRBJ2-7; D might be TRBD1 (6 bases). CDR1 and CDR2 from the germline V gene are LGHDT and YNNKEL (reference sequence). Trimming took 2 bases from V and 0 from J, leaving 8 bases between them. The CDR3 length is 14 residues. The CDR3 sequence is CASSQLGGSYEQYF. CDR3 coding DNA: TGTGCCAGCAGCCAATTAGGGGGCTCCTACGAGCAGTACTTC.

The rearrangement links TRBV20-1 to TRBJ2-7, with D tentatively TRBD1 (6 bases). Trimming took off 3 bases at V and 0 bases at J, with 15 bases between the two ends. The CDR3 sequence is 15 residues long. Germline-derived CDR1 and CDR2 are DFQATT and SNEGSKA (reference sequence). The CDR3 is CSARGAQGSSYEQYF. In nucleotides, the CDR3 is TGCAGTGCTAGGGGGGCCCAGGGGAGCTCCTACGAGCAGTACTTC.

CDR3 sequence (DNA): TGTGCCAGCAGTAGCCAAACAGGGTTGGGAAATGAGCAGTTCTTC. As protein: CASSSQTGLGNEQFF. This chain links TRBV28 with TRBJ2-1; perhaps TRBD1 as D (6 bases). Per germline, CDR1 MDHEN and CDR2 SYDVKM. Trimming removed 5 bases from V and 7 bases from J, with 18 bases in between. The CDR3 loop spans 15 amino acids.

The CDR3 protein is CASSLSPGSRTEAFF. The CDR3, as DNA: TGTGCCAGCAGTTTATCCCCCGGGAGTAGGACTGAAGCTTTCTTT. This sequence joins TRBV28 and TRBJ1-1, with D uncertain. The V gene lost 1 base and the J gene lost 5 bases, with 14 bases spanning the gap. The CDR3 totals 15 residues. The germline V gene encodes CDR1 MDHEN and CDR2 SYDVKM.

This rearrangement joins TRBV4-2 to TRBJ2-2; TRBD2 agrees at 8 bases. The CDR3 has 15 residues. Germline assignment: CDR1 LGHNA and CDR2 YNFKEQ. V lost 0 bases and J lost 3; bases outside the gene matches: 0. The CDR3 protein is CASSQETSDTGELFF. Here the CDR3 DNA reads TGTGCCAGCAGCCAAGAGACTAGCGACACCGGGGAGCTGTTTTTT.

The chain couples TRBV2 to TRBJ1-6; 7 positions agree with TRBD1. Germline V lookup: CDR1 SNHLY, CDR2 FYNNEI. This CDR3 contains 14 residues. V dropped 3 bases and J dropped 6; count of bases not matched to a gene: 2. CDR3 in DNA: TGTGCCAGCAGTGACCGACAGGGTAATTCACCCCTCCACTTT. Translated: CASSDRQGNSPLHF.

This clonotype came up a few times. The genes are TRBV7-9 and TRBJ2-3, with 9 bases aligning to TRBD1. Germline CDR1 SEHNR, CDR2 FQNEAQ (reference sequence). The CDR3 totals 15 residues. The V and J ends lost 7 bases and 5 bases, in that order; junction bases with no gene match: 10. The CDR3 here is CASTSGQGRVDTQYF. CDR3 DNA: TGTGCCAGCACCTCCGGACAGGGGAGGGTAGATACGCAGTATTTT.

This clonotype was seen a handful of times. This chain uses TRBV7-9 with TRBJ1-2; D not certain. CDR1 and CDR2 from the germline V gene are SEHNR and FQNEAQ (reference sequence). The CDR3 consists of 15 residues. Deletions cut 1 base from V and 0 bases from J, with 9 bases between. DNA of the CDR3: TGTGCCAGCAGCTTAGAAGGCCTTTCTAACTATGGCTACACCTTC. Translated: CASSLEGLSNYGYTF.

The CDR3 loop is CAISVQNEQFF. CDR3 DNA: TGTGCCATCAGTGTCCAAAATGAGCAGTTCTTC. The rearrangement uses TRBV10-3 and TRBJ2-1; D is unresolved. Looked up from germline, CDR1 is ENHRY and CDR2 is SYGVKD. The CDR3 is 11 amino acids. V was clipped by 4 bases and J by 7 bases, with 5 bases between them.

There are many counts of this clonotype. The chain links TRBV5-1 to TRBJ2-1; D remains ambiguous. V lost 2 bases to trimming and J lost 0 bases, with 12 bases between them. The germline CDR1 and CDR2 sequences are SGHRS and YFSETQ. The CDR3 runs to 16 residues. CDR3 sequence: CASSLMPDSSYNEQFF. Written as DNA, the CDR3 is TGCGCCAGCAGCTTAATGCCGGATAGCTCCTACAATGAGCAGTTCTTC.

This clonotype has only a few counts. V usage is TRBV7-6 and J usage is TRBJ1-4; a weak D match, TRBD1 (6 bases). Per germline, CDR1 SGHVS and CDR2 FNYEAQ. This CDR3 spans 16 amino acids. With 1 base removed from V and 2 bases from J, the gap between germline ends came to 11 bases. CDR3 sequence (DNA): TGTGCCAGCAGCTTAGGGGCAGGGGCGACTAATGAAAAACTGTTTTTT. Protein: CASSLGAGATNEKLFF.

The chain has TRBV30 and TRBJ2-6; weak D call: TRBD2 (6 bases). Between the trimmed V and J ends, which lost 3 bases and 3 bases, there was a span of 15 bases. The CDR3 runs to 16 residues. Germline V gives CDR1 GTSNPN, CDR2 SVGIG (reference sequence). The CDR3 spells CAWSPPRGGGANVLTF. CDR3 DNA sequence: TGTGCCTGGAGCCCACCCCGGGGAGGTGGGGCCAACGTCCTGACTTTC.

The rearrangement joins TRBV6-5 to TRBJ2-1, with a tentative D call TRBD2 (5 bases). The CDR3 is 16 amino acids. Germline V lookup: CDR1 MNHEY, CDR2 SVGAGI. The germline V and J ends were trimmed by 0 bases and 5 bases, with 14 bases remaining between them. CDR3 nucleotides: TGTGCCAGCAGTTACTCTGGCGGGCACACCCACAATGAGCAGTTCTTC. Translating it yields CASSYSGGHTHNEQFF.

This clonotype was recorded at least ten times. This chain uses TRBV7-9 with TRBJ2-7, with 12 bases identical to TRBD1. The CDR3 sequence is 14 residues long. V was clipped by 5 bases and J by 8 bases; unmatched bases: 7. Germline V lookup: CDR1 SEHNR, CDR2 FQNEAQ (reference sequence). DNA of the CDR3: TGTGCCAGCAGCCTCGGGACAGGGGGCGTTCAGCAGTACTTC. Its protein product is CASSLGTGGVQQYF.